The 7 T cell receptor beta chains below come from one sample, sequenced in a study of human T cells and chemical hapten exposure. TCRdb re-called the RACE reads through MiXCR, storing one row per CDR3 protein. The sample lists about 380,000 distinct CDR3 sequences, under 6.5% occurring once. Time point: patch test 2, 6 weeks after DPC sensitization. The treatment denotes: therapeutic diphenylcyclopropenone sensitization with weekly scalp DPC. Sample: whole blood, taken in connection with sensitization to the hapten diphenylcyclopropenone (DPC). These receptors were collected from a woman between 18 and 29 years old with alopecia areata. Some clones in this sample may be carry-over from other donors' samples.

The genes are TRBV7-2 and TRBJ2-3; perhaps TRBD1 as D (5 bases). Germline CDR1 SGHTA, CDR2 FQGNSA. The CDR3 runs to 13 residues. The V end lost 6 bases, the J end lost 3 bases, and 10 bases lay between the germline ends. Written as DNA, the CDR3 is TGTGCCAGCAGACCCACAGGTACAGATACGCAGTATTTT. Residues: CASRPTGTDTQYF.

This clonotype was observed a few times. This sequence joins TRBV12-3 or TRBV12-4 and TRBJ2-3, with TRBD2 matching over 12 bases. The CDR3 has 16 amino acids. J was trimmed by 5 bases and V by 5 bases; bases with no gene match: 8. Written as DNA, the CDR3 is TGTGCCAGCAGTCGTGCTAGCGGGGGGGCCCTAGATACGCAGTATTTT. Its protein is CASSRASGGALDTQYF.

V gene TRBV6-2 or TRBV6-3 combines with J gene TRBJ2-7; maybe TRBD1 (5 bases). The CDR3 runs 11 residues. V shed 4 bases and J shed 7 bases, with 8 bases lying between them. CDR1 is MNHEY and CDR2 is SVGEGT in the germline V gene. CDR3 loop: CASSSWTEQYF. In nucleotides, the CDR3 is TGTGCCAGCAGTTCGTGGACAGAGCAGTACTTC.

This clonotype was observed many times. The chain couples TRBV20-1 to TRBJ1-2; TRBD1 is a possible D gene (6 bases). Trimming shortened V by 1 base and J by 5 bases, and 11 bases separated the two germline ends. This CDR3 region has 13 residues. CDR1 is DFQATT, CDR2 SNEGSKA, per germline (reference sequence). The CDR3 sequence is CSARVGGLYGYTF. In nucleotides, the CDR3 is TGCAGTGCTAGAGTTGGGGGCTTATATGGCTACACCTTC.

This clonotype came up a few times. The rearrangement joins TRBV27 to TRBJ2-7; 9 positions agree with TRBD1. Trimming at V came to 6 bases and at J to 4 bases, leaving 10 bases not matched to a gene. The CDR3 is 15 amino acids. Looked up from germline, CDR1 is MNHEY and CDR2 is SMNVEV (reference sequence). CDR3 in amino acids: CASSRGQGTSYEQYF. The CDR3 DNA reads TGTGCCAGCAGCCGTGGACAGGGGACCTCTTACGAGCAGTACTTC.

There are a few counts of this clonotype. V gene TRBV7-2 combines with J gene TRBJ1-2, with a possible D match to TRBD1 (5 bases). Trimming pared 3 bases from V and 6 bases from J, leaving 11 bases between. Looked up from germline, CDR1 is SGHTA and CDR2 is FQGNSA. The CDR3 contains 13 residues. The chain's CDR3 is CASSLGVGDGYTF. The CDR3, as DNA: TGTGCCAGCAGCTTGGGGGTCGGAGATGGCTACACCTTC.

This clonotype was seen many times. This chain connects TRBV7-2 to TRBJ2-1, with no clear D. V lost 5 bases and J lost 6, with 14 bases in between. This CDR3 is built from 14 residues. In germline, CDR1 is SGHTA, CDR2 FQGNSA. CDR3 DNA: TGTGCCAGCAGCCTCGGACCTACCCCCAATGAGCAGTTCTTC. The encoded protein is CASSLGPTPNEQFF.